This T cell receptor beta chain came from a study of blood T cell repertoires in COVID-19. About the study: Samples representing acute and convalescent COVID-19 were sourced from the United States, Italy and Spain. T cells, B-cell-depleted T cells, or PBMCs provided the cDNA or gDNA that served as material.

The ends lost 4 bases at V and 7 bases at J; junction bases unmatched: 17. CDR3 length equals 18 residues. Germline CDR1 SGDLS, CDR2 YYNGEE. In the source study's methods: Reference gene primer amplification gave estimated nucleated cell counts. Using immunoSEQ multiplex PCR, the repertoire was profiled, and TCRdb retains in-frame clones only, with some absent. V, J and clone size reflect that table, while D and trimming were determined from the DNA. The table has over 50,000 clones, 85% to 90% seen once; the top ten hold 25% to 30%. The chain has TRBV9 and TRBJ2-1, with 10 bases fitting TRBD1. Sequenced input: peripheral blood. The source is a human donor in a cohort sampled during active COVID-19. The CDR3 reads CASSPRQGAVGLVNEQFF. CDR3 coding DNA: TGTGCCAGCAGCCCGCGACAGGGGGCAGTTGGACTAGTGAATGAGCAGTTCTTC.